Below, 3 T cell receptor beta chains from the same sample are listed, as sequenced in a study of blood T cell repertoires in COVID-19. Generated by immunoSEQ multiplex PCR, the TCRdb table keeps only in-frame clones and is missing some. The data hold about 180,000 clones, with roughly 80% observed a single time. Material for sequencing was PBMCs or T cells enriched from blood (not recorded which). These TCRs come from a woman in her forties or fifties who had recovered from COVID-19.

The chain links TRBV3-1 (or the pseudogene TRBV3-2) to TRBJ1-2; 9 bases map to TRBD1. Per germline, CDR1 LGHDT and CDR2 YNNKEL (reference sequence). V gave up 3 bases and J gave up 6 bases; unmatched junction bases: 2. The CDR3 loop spans 13 amino acids. CDR3 DNA: TGTGCCAGCAGCCAGGGGACAGGGCATGGCTACACCTTC. Translation: CASSQGTGHGYTF.

The chain employs TRBV28 and TRBJ2-2, with 10 bases identical to TRBD2. The CDR3 has 14 residues. From germline, CDR1 is MDHEN and CDR2 SYDVKM. The V and J ends lost 10 bases and 6 bases, in that order; junction bases with no gene match: 8. Here the CDR3 DNA reads TGTGCCACCCACCCGGGACTAGCGCCCGGGGAGCTGTTTTTT. Its translation is CATHPGLAPGELFF.

The J gene is TRBJ2-6, the V gene TRBV5-6, with 7 bases lining up with TRBD1. The junction had 4 bases not matched to a gene; V was cut back by 1 base and J by 0 bases. CDR3 length: 17 amino acids. Per germline, CDR1 SGHDT and CDR2 YYEEEE. In DNA, the CDR3 is TGTGCCAGCAGCTTGAACCGACAGGGCTCTGGGGCCAACGTCCTGACTTTC. Protein product: CASSLNRQGSGANVLTF.